This T cell receptor beta chain was sequenced during a study of PD-L1 blockade in urothelial cancer. Overall study context: From 2014, patients received atezolizumab, given as 1,200 mg intravenously every 3 weeks.

TCRdb's table, derived via immunoSEQ multiplex PCR, lists solely in-frame clones and lacks some. The data contain under 40,000 clones, 75% to 95% of them singletons. V lost 6 bases, J lost 7 bases, and 1 base stayed unmatched. Looked up from germline, CDR1 is LNHDA and CDR2 is SQIVND (reference sequence). There are 13 residues in the CDR3. This TCR was sampled from a man aged 65 to 79 with urothelial cancer. The specimen was PBMCs, collected around atezolizumab (anti-PD-L1) treatment. This rearrangement joins TRBV19 to TRBJ2-1; 12 nucleotides match TRBD2. CDR3 residues: CASRLAGGNEQFF. For the CDR3, the DNA is TGTGCCAGTAGGCTAGCGGGAGGGAATGAGCAGTTCTTC.